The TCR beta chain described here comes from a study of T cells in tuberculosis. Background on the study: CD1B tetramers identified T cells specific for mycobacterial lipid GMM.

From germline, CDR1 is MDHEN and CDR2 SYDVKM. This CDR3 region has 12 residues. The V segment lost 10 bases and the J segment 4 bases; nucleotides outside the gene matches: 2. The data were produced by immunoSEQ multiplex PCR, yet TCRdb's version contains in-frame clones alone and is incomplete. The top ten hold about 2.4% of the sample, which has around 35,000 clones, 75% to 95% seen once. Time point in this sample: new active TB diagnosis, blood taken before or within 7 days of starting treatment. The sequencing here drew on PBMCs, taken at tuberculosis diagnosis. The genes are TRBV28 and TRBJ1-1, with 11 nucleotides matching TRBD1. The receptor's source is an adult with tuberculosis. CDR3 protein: CATGTGGTEAFF. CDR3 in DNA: TGTGCCACCGGGACAGGGGGCACTGAAGCTTTCTTT. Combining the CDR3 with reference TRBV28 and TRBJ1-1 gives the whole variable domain DVKVTQSSRYLVKRTGEKVFLECVQDMDHENMFWYRQDPGLGLRLIYFSYDVKMKEKGDIPEGYSVSREKKERFSLILESASTNQTSMYLCATGTGGTEAFFGQGTRLTVV.